Listed here are 4 T cell receptor beta chains from one sample, sequenced in a study of T cell changes during pregnancy in multiple sclerosis. TCRdb keeps only in-frame clones here, not all; method: immunoSEQ multiplex PCR. The data contain roughly 40,000 clones, about nine tenths of them singletons. The sample in question was CD4+ T cells from peripheral blood mononuclear cells, obtained before pregnancy. These receptors came from a female donor with multiple sclerosis, enrolled in a pregnancy study.

The chain uses TRBV18 and TRBJ2-7; 12 nucleotides agree with TRBD2. This CDR3 has 17 amino acids. Germline V lookup: CDR1 KGHSH, CDR2 LQKENI. Trimming took 0 bases from V and 7 from J; bases not matched to a gene: 10. CDR3 loop: CASSPPSLAGGPWEQYF. CDR3 nucleotides: TGTGCCAGCTCACCACCGTCCCTAGCGGGAGGGCCGTGGGAGCAGTACTTC.

The V gene is TRBV7-2, the J gene TRBJ2-2; 8 bases line up with TRBD1. The CDR3 has 15 residues. The germline CDR1 and CDR2 sequences are SGHTA and FQGNSA. The J segment lost 6 bases and the V segment lost 5 bases, leaving 8 bases of the junction unmatched. In DNA form, the CDR3 reads TGTGCCAGCAGCCCCACAGGGGGGAGATCCGGGGAGCTGTTTTTT. Translating it yields CASSPTGGRSGELFF.

The chain employs TRBV27 and TRBJ1-2; 9 bases fit TRBD1. Losses at the gene ends were 0 bases for V and 7 bases for J; bases not matched to a gene: 3. The germline V gene encodes CDR1 MNHEY and CDR2 SMNVEV (reference sequence). The CDR3 covers 14 residues. CDR3 coding DNA: TGTGCCAGCAGTTTATCACAGGGGGCGGTTGGCTACACCTTC. Translating it yields CASSLSQGAVGYTF.

The chain couples TRBV9 to TRBJ1-2; 7 bases line up with TRBD1. CDR3 length: 13 amino acids. Losses at the gene ends were 4 bases for V and 6 bases for J; bases not matched to a gene: 6. Per germline, CDR1 SGDLS and CDR2 YYNGEE. The CDR3 region has the DNA TGTGCCAGCAGCCTGACAGGGTTAGATGGCTACACCTTC. It is translated as CASSLTGLDGYTF.